A selection of T cell receptor beta chains follows, all from one sample in a study of CD4 and CD8 cells across lung adenocarcinoma regions. TCRdb itself ran the PCR reads through MiXCR, one entry per CDR3 protein. The sample contains 6,500 to 7,500 distinct CDR3 sequences, around 48% of which appear only once. The sample consisted of CD8+ T cells from the center of a lung tumor. These receptors originate from a female donor with lung adenocarcinoma. The CD4 and CD8 labels of this study may be unreliable. CDR3s include the opening cysteine and the closing phenylalanine or tryptophan. Fields, in order: V gene, clone size, J gene, D gene, CDR3 protein, CDR3 DNA. D genes are given only for firm matches. Size tells how often a clone was seen (once, few, many) or the class of an expanded clone, and some rows leave it out.

V gene: TRBV6-1
clone size: medium-sized
J gene: TRBJ2-7
D gene: .
CDR3 protein: CASTPTRSSYEQYF
CDR3 DNA: TGTGCCAGCACCCCCACTAGGAGCTCCTACGAGCAGTACTTC

V gene: TRBV6-1
clone size: .
J gene: TRBJ2-4
D gene: .
CDR3 protein: CASSVSGLPAKNMQYF
CDR3 DNA: TGTGCCAGCAGCGTCTCGGGGCTGCCTGCCAAAAACATGCAGTACTTC

V gene: TRBV12-3/TRBV12-4
clone size: large
J gene: TRBJ2-3
D gene: .
CDR3 protein: CASMGGAPGDTQYF
CDR3 DNA: TGTGCCAGCATGGGGGGGGCCCCAGGGGATACGCAGTATTTT

V gene: TRBV7-3
clone size: many
J gene: TRBJ2-3
D gene: .
CDR3 protein: CASSLWGGSTDTQYF
CDR3 DNA: TGTGCCAGCAGCTTATGGGGGGGCAGCACAGATACGCAGTATTTT

V gene: TRBV10-3
clone size: .
J gene: TRBJ1-5
D gene: .
CDR3 protein: CAISDWNQPQHF
CDR3 DNA: TGTGCCATCAGTGATTGGAATCAGCCCCAGCATTTT

V gene: TRBV6-1
clone size: .
J gene: TRBJ2-4
D gene: TRBD2
CDR3 protein: CASADRLPGGIDIQYF
CDR3 DNA: TGTGCCAGCGCCGACCGACTACCGGGAGGAATAGACATCCAGTACTTC

V gene: TRBV18
clone size: few
J gene: TRBJ2-5
D gene: .
CDR3 protein: CASSPDGQETQYF
CDR3 DNA: TGTGCCAGCTCACCGGACGGTCAAGAGACCCAGTACTTC

V gene: TRBV6-1
clone size: .
J gene: TRBJ2-7
D gene: TRBD1
CDR3 protein: CARGLGGRVQDTQYF
CDR3 DNA: TGTGCCAGGGGGCTAGGGGGCCGAGTCCAAGATACGCAGTACTTC

V gene: TRBV12-3/TRBV12-4
clone size: .
J gene: TRBJ2-3
D gene: .
CDR3 protein: CAGRGGRARETQYF
CDR3 DNA: TGTGCGGGCCGCGGGGGCCGGGCCCGAGAGACGCAGTACTTT

V gene: TRBV7-8
clone size: .
J gene: TRBJ2-5
D gene: TRBD1
CDR3 protein: CASRDYRGGETQYF
CDR3 DNA: TGTGCCAGCAGAGATTACAGGGGTGGAGAGACCCAGTACTTC

V gene: TRBV19
clone size: few
J gene: TRBJ2-2
D gene: .
CDR3 protein: CASSPPGTHTGELFF
CDR3 DNA: TGTGCCAGTAGTCCCCCCGGGACCCACACCGGGGAGCTGTTTTTT

V gene: TRBV7-2
clone size: .
J gene: TRBJ2-4
D gene: .
CDR3 protein: CPRLGAVSQNTQYF
CDR3 DNA: TGTCCGCGCCTCGGGGCAGTGAGCCAAAACACGCAGTATTTC

V gene: TRBV7-6
clone size: medium-sized
J gene: TRBJ2-1
D gene: TRBD1
CDR3 protein: CASSQSTGGVYNEQFF
CDR3 DNA: TGTGCCAGCAGCCAATCGACAGGGGGGGTCTACAATGAGCAGTTCTTC

V gene: TRBV6-1
clone size: once
J gene: TRBJ2-7
D gene: .
CDR3 protein: CASSEMSGSWDEQYF
CDR3 DNA: TGTGCCAGCAGTGAAATGAGCGGGTCATGGGACGAGCAGTACTTC

V gene: TRBV6-1
clone size: few
J gene: TRBJ1-6
D gene: .
CDR3 protein: CASSHGGDQPLHF
CDR3 DNA: TGTGCCAGCAGTCATGGGGGGGATCAGCCCCTCCACTTT

V gene: TRBV11-2
clone size: few
J gene: TRBJ2-7
D gene: .
CDR3 protein: CASSPAEGSFSYEQYF
CDR3 DNA: TGTGCCAGCAGCCCAGCAGAGGGCAGTTTCTCCTACGAGCAGTACTTC

V gene: TRBV12-3/TRBV12-4
clone size: .
J gene: TRBJ2-3
D gene: .
CDR3 protein: CAGRGGGDQETQYF
CDR3 DNA: TGTGCGGGGCGCGGGGGCGGGGACCAAGAGACCCAGTATTTT

V gene: TRBV7-9
clone size: .
J gene: TRBJ2-7
D gene: TRBD2
CDR3 protein: CASSELLAVSSYEQYF
CDR3 DNA: TGTGCCAGCAGCGAGTTACTAGCGGTGAGCTCCTACGAGCAGTACTTC

V gene: TRBV19
clone size: .
J gene: TRBJ2-1
D gene: .
CDR3 protein: CASSIGPRGANEQFF
CDR3 DNA: TGTGCCAGTAGTATAGGGCCCCGAGGCGCAAATGAGCAGTTCTTC

V gene: TRBV29-1
clone size: .
J gene: TRBJ2-3
D gene: TRBD2
CDR3 protein: CSVDGSGETADTQYF
CDR3 DNA: TGCAGCGTTGATGGTAGCGGGGAGACCGCAGATACGCAGTATTTT

V gene: TRBV12-3/TRBV12-4
clone size: .
J gene: TRBJ2-7
D gene: TRBD2
CDR3 protein: CASRRTSGSSYNEQYF
CDR3 DNA: TGTGCCAGCAGAAGGACTAGCGGGAGCTCCTACAATGAGCAGTACTTC

V gene: TRBV5-1
clone size: few
J gene: TRBJ2-3
D gene: .
CDR3 protein: CASSLGNGARLSGTQYF
CDR3 DNA: TGCGCCAGCAGCTTGGGTAACGGGGCTCGACTCTCGGGTACGCAGTATTTT

V gene: TRBV5-4
clone size: few
J gene: TRBJ2-3
D gene: .
CDR3 protein: CASSLYGDTDTQYF
CDR3 DNA: TGTGCCAGCAGCTTGTACGGGGACACAGATACGCAGTATTTT

V gene: TRBV4-1
clone size: .
J gene: TRBJ1-1
D gene: TRBD1
CDR3 protein: CASSQGQGANTEAFF
CDR3 DNA: TGCGCCAGCAGCCAAGGCCAGGGGGCGAACACTGAAGCTTTCTTT

V gene: TRBV6-5
clone size: medium-sized
J gene: TRBJ2-1
D gene: .
CDR3 protein: CASSYSQIVGGGGTRNEQFF
CDR3 DNA: TGTGCCAGCAGTTACTCCCAGATTGTGGGTGGGGGGGGCACACGAAATGAGCAGTTCTTC

V gene: TRBV12-3/TRBV12-4
clone size: .
J gene: TRBJ2-5
D gene: .
CDR3 protein: CASRHGMGAEGEALSF
CDR3 DNA: TGTGCCAGCAGACACGGTATGGGGGCTGAAGGAGAGGCCCTGTCTTTC

V gene: TRBV15
clone size: few
J gene: TRBJ2-3
D gene: .
CDR3 protein: CATSRDREWSQYF
CDR3 DNA: TGTGCCACCAGCAGAGATCGGGAGTGGTCGCAGTATTTT

V gene: TRBV12-3/TRBV12-4
clone size: .
J gene: TRBJ2-7
D gene: TRBD2
CDR3 protein: CASSPGTSGSNEQYF
CDR3 DNA: TGTGCCAGCAGCCCGGGGACTAGCGGGAGCAATGAGCAGTACTTC

V gene: TRBV11-3
clone size: medium-sized
J gene: TRBJ2-3
D gene: .
CDR3 protein: CASSLGVANTDTQYF
CDR3 DNA: TGTGCCAGCAGCTTAGGGGTCGCGAACACAGATACGCAGTATTTT

V gene: TRBV6-5
clone size: medium-sized
J gene: TRBJ1-1
D gene: .
CDR3 protein: CASSWLGVRNTEAFF
CDR3 DNA: TGTGCCAGCAGTTGGTTGGGAGTCAGAAACACTGAAGCTTTCTTT

V gene: TRBV7-2
clone size: .
J gene: TRBJ2-5
D gene: .
CDR3 protein: CAGGLEGVDQETQYF
CDR3 DNA: TGTGCCGGCGGCTTAGAGGGCGTTGACCAAGAGACCCAGTACTTC

V gene: TRBV7-2
clone size: many
J gene: TRBJ1-5
D gene: TRBD1
CDR3 protein: CASSLGQARNQPQHF
CDR3 DNA: TGTGCCAGCAGTCTTGGACAGGCTCGCAATCAGCCCCAGCATTTT

V gene: TRBV30
clone size: .
J gene: TRBJ2-2
D gene: TRBD2
CDR3 protein: CACRAGEGTGELFF
CDR3 DNA: TGTGCCTGCCGAGCGGGGGAGGGGACCGGGGAGCTGTTTTTT

V gene: TRBV4-1
clone size: many
J gene: TRBJ2-3
D gene: .
CDR3 protein: CASSQDFSLSTDTQYF
CDR3 DNA: TGCGCCAGCAGCCAAGATTTCAGTCTGAGCACAGATACGCAGTATTTT

V gene: TRBV6-1
clone size: medium-sized
J gene: TRBJ2-5
D gene: .
CDR3 protein: CASSVGLQETQYF
CDR3 DNA: TGTGCCAGCAGCGTCGGCTTACAAGAGACCCAGTACTTC

V gene: TRBV7-8
clone size: many
J gene: TRBJ2-1
D gene: TRBD2
CDR3 protein: CASSFRTSGPYNEQFF
CDR3 DNA: TGTGCCAGCAGCTTCCGGACTAGCGGGCCCTACAATGAGCAGTTCTTC

V gene: TRBV7-2
clone size: medium-sized
J gene: TRBJ2-5
D gene: TRBD2
CDR3 protein: CASSLGTFEGGLPKETQYF
CDR3 DNA: TGTGCCAGCAGCTTAGGAACCTTTGAGGGAGGGCTCCCCAAAGAGACCCAGTACTTC

V gene: TRBV6-1
clone size: large
J gene: TRBJ2-7
D gene: TRBD1
CDR3 protein: CASSTTSGGDYEQYF
CDR3 DNA: TGTGCCAGCAGTACCACTTCAGGGGGAGACTACGAGCAGTACTTC

V gene: TRBV27
clone size: .
J gene: TRBJ2-3
D gene: .
CDR3 protein: CASTLGGVNTGTQYF
CDR3 DNA: TGTGCCAGCACCCTCGGGGGTGTGAACACCGGTACGCAGTATTTT

V gene: TRBV10-3
clone size: .
J gene: TRBJ2-4
D gene: .
CDR3 protein: CAAGPAGRAKNTQYF
CDR3 DNA: TGTGCTGCGGGGCCCGCGGGCCGTGCCAAAAACACCCAGTACTTC

V gene: TRBV6-1
clone size: .
J gene: TRBJ2-6
D gene: .
CDR3 protein: CASSEGRGGLRYF
CDR3 DNA: TGTGCCAGCAGTGAAGGCCGAGGGGGACTTCGGTACTTC

V gene: TRBV6-1
clone size: many
J gene: TRBJ2-7
D gene: .
CDR3 protein: CASSVEDSLYEQYF
CDR3 DNA: TGTGCCAGCAGTGTAGAGGACTCGCTCTACGAGCAGTACTTC

V gene: TRBV7-6
clone size: few
J gene: TRBJ1-5
D gene: .
CDR3 protein: CASSLGVNNQPHHF
CDR3 DNA: TGTGCCAGCAGCTTAGGGGTCAACAATCAGCCCCACCACTTT

V gene: TRBV6-1
clone size: medium-sized
J gene: TRBJ2-2
D gene: .
CDR3 protein: CASTPGHDTGELFF
CDR3 DNA: TGTGCCAGCACACCGGGGCATGACACCGGGGAGCTGTTTTTT

V gene: TRBV7-2
clone size: .
J gene: TRBJ2-3
D gene: TRBD2
CDR3 protein: CASSGGREVDTQYF
CDR3 DNA: TGTGCGAGCAGCGGGGGCCGAGAGGTAGATACGCAGTATTTT

V gene: TRBV7-6
clone size: once
J gene: TRBJ2-7
D gene: .
CDR3 protein: CASSLYADSYEQYF
CDR3 DNA: TGTGCCAGCAGCTTATACGCGGACTCCTACGAGCAGTACTTC

V gene: TRBV6-1
clone size: .
J gene: TRBJ2-3
D gene: .
CDR3 protein: CASSGIWDIQYF
CDR3 DNA: TGTGCCAGCAGTGGAATCTGGGATATTCAGTATTTT

V gene: TRBV12-3/TRBV12-4
clone size: medium-sized
J gene: TRBJ2-3
D gene: TRBD2
CDR3 protein: CASSRSGGWLDTQYF
CDR3 DNA: TGTGCCAGCAGTAGGAGCGGGGGGTGGTTGGATACGCAGTATTTT

V gene: TRBV12-3/TRBV12-4
clone size: few
J gene: TRBJ2-3
D gene: TRBD2
CDR3 protein: CASRKAGGPNTGAQYF
CDR3 DNA: TGTGCCAGCAGAAAAGCGGGGGGACCGAACACCGGTGCGCAGTATTTT

V gene: TRBV6-5
clone size: medium-sized
J gene: TRBJ2-3
D gene: .
CDR3 protein: CASSYLDTQYF
CDR3 DNA: TGTGCCAGCAGTTACTTAGATACGCAGTATTTT

V gene: TRBV7-2
clone size: few
J gene: TRBJ2-3
D gene: .
CDR3 protein: CASSLAKRFTDTQYF
CDR3 DNA: TGTGCCAGCAGCTTAGCCAAGCGGTTCACAGATACGCAGTATTTT

V gene: TRBV6-5
clone size: once
J gene: TRBJ2-4
D gene: .
CDR3 protein: CASSYSGLSATDIQYF
CDR3 DNA: TGTGCCAGCAGTTACTCGGGGCTGTCTGCCACAGATATTCAGTACTTC